The clone carrying this T cell receptor (beta chain) was seen at least ten times. The sample comes from a study of human T cells and chemical hapten exposure. Overall study context: Small volume differences among pooled libraries mainly caused per-sample TCR yield variation.

Time point defined: healthy volunteer bleed at 6 weeks. The authors extracted total RNA from unfractionated whole blood. As the library was built, unique molecular identifiers were attached to individual cDNA molecules. Source study methods: Ranging from about 20,000 to 750,000, TCR counts per sample had a median value of about 96,000. TCRdb passed the RACE reads through MiXCR, listing each CDR3 protein once. These V and J calls rely on TCRdb rather than the paper's analysis. Of fewer than 100,000 distinct CDR3 sequences in the sample, 7% to 9.5% are singletons; the top ten hold around 1.7%. Sequencing input: whole blood. The clonotype was recovered from a female donor in good health. Some clones in this sample may be carry-over from other donors' samples.

The CDR3 reads CSVEGQGANTEAFF. The CDR3 DNA reads as TGCAGCGTCGAGGGACAGGGAGCGAACACTGAAGCTTTCTTT. The V and J genes are TRBV29-1 and TRBJ1-1; 9 bases match TRBD1. The CDR3 is 14 amino acids. Germline V gene data show CDR1 as SQVTM and CDR2 as ANQGSEA. The V gene end was trimmed by 6 bases and the J gene end by 1 base; junction bases not matched to a gene: 6.